A single sample gave rise to the 17 T cell receptor beta chains below, sequenced in a study of glioma-infiltrating T cells after dendritic cell vaccination (dated by TCRdb to 2016 to 2017). The library was obtained by the immunoSEQ multiplex PCR assay. This immuneACCESS table, as held by TCRdb, lists in-frame sequences with V and J called but not all clones. Of the missing ones, under half trace to an unresolved V gene in checked studies; the others have no known cause. The sample records about 99,000 clones, approximately 80% of which are singletons. The ten biggest clones cover about 5.5% of the sample. This specimen's time point label, interpreted: after dendritic cell vaccination, including at tumor progression/relapse. Sequenced here: blood, sampled after dendritic cell vaccination. Receptors were obtained from a human donor with glioblastoma.

The J gene is TRBJ2-7, the V gene TRBV18; 8 bases fit TRBD1. Trimming cost V 4 bases and J 7 bases; bases outside gene matches: 15. Germline-derived CDR1 and CDR2 are KGHSH and LQKENI. This CDR3 region has 16 residues. The CDR3 DNA is TGTGCCAGCTCACGACGGGGACAGGAAAGAAATAAGGAGCAGTACTTC. This translates into CASSRRGQERNKEQYF.

This clone occurred a few times. The V gene is TRBV18, the J gene TRBJ2-1; D might be TRBD1 (5 bases). The CDR3 loop spans 12 amino acids. The germline CDR1 and CDR2 sequences are KGHSH and LQKENI. Trimming stripped 3 bases from V and 8 bases from J, with 8 bases between. The CDR3 nucleotides are TGTGCCAGCTCACCCAACAGGTATGAGCAGTTCTTC. It translates to CASSPNRYEQFF.

The chain is built from TRBV6-1 and TRBJ1-1; D is unresolved. Trimming pared 8 bases from V and 3 bases from J, leaving 13 bases between. Germline-derived CDR1 and CDR2 are MNHNS and SASEGT. The CDR3 loop spans 13 amino acids. CDR3 DNA: TGTGCCAGCCTCTTCACGGTGGACACTGAAGCTTTCTTT. Translation gives CASLFTVDTEAFF.

The chain carries TRBV6-5 and TRBJ1-1; possible D gene TRBD1, 5 bases. CDR3 length equals 15 residues. V was pared by 7 bases and J by 0 bases, with 15 bases between. CDR1 MNHEY and CDR2 SVGAGI come from the germline V gene. CDR3 residues: CASTLRRGMNTEAFF. DNA for the CDR3: TGTGCCAGCACCCTCCGGCGGGGCATGAACACTGAAGCTTTCTTT.

The V and J genes are TRBV9 and TRBJ1-4, with 7 bases that match TRBD1. With V trimmed by 0 bases and J by 5 bases, 4 bases remained unmatched. CDR3 length: 15 residues. The germline CDR1 and CDR2 sequences are SGDLS and YYNGEE. The CDR3 nucleotides are TGTGCCAGCAGCGTAGTTAGGGGGCTAAATGAAAAACTGTTTTTT. This encodes CASSVVRGLNEKLFF.

The V and J genes are TRBV7-3 and TRBJ2-1; 10 bases are a match to TRBD1. J lost 8 bases, V lost 5 bases, and 6 bases had no gene match. The CDR3 totals 14 residues. Looked up from germline, CDR1 is SGHTA and CDR2 is FQGTGA. This CDR3 reads CASSRTGGFDEQFF. CDR3 DNA sequence: TGTGCCAGCAGCCGGACAGGGGGGTTTGATGAGCAGTTCTTC.

The V and J genes are TRBV19 and TRBJ2-2, with TRBD1 matching over 9 bases. The trim removed 8 bases at V and 3 bases at J, leaving 10 bases unmatched. Germline CDR1 LNHDA, CDR2 SQIVND (reference sequence). This CDR3 is 16 amino acids long. The CDR3 DNA sequence: TGTGCCAGTTGCAAGGCGGACAGGGGCTACACCGGGGAGCTGTTTTTT. It yields the protein CASCKADRGYTGELFF. The whole variable domain, filled in from reference TRBV19 and TRBJ2-2, reads DGGITQSPKYLFRKEGQNVTLSCEQNLNHDAMYWYRQDPGQGLRLIYYSQIVNDFQKGDIAEGYSVSREKKESFPLTVTSAQKNPTAFYLCASCKADRGYTGELFFGEGSRLTVL.

This clone was picked up one time. The chain links TRBV2 to TRBJ2-1, with 7 bases that match TRBD2. The V and J ends lost 6 bases and 2 bases, in that order; junction bases with no gene match: 7. Germline V gene lookup returns CDR1 SNHLY and CDR2 FYNNEI. This CDR3 is 15 amino acids long. The CDR3 protein is CASRREAPTYNEQFF. The CDR3 nucleotides are TGTGCCAGCAGACGGGAGGCCCCCACCTACAATGAGCAGTTCTTC. Using reference TRBV2 and TRBJ2-1 for the parts outside the CDR3, the full variable domain is EPEVTQTPSHQVTQMGQEVILRCVPISNHLYFYWYRQILGQKVEFLVSFYNNEISEKSEIFDDQFSVERPDGSNFTLKIRSTKLEDSAMYFCASRREAPTYNEQFFGPGTRLTVL.

CDR3 DNA sequence: TGTGCCAGCAGGCCAAATCGACAGGGTTGGACTGAAGCTTTCTTT. It specifies CASRPNRQGWTEAFF. The chain recombines TRBV2 with TRBJ1-1; the match to TRBD1 covers 7 bases. V lost 6 bases to trimming and J lost 5 bases; unmatched junction nucleotides: 12. The germline gives CDR1 SNHLY, CDR2 FYNNEI. This CDR3 contains 15 residues.

The chain links TRBV30 to TRBJ2-7; 7 bases are shared with TRBD1. The ends lost 4 bases at V and 5 bases at J; junction bases unmatched: 5. The CDR3 length is 12 residues. The germline gives CDR1 GTSNPN, CDR2 SVGIG (reference sequence). The CDR3 loop is CAWTRGGHEQYF. The CDR3 DNA reads TGTGCCTGGACACGAGGGGGCCACGAGCAGTACTTC. The entire variable domain, with the rest obtained from reference TRBV30 and TRBJ2-7, is as follows: SQTIHQWPATLVQPVGSPLSLECTVEGTSNPNLYWYRQAAGRGLQLLFYSVGIGQISSEVPQNLSASRPQDRQFILSSKKLLLSDSGFYLCAWTRGGHEQYFGPGTRLTVT.

The chain has TRBV14 and TRBJ2-5, with 7 bases that match TRBD2. With V trimmed by 1 base and J by 2 bases, 19 bases remained unmatched. CDR1 is SGHDN and CDR2 is FVKESK in the germline V gene. This CDR3 region has 20 residues. The CDR3 coding sequence is TGTGCCAGCAGCCAAGCCGGGGGAGTAGCGGGTTATTGGGAACAAGAGACCCAGTACTTC. Translated, it gives CASSQAGGVAGYWEQETQYF.

The chain employs TRBV2 and TRBJ1-6; TRBD1 matches 11 bases. After removal of 3 bases from V and 6 bases from J, the junction contained 4 bases not matched to a gene. Germline V gene lookup returns CDR1 SNHLY and CDR2 FYNNEI. The length of the CDR3 is 16 residues. CDR3 coding DNA: TGTGCCAGCAGTGACGGGACAGGGGGGTCTAATTCACCCCTCCACTTT. It is translated as CASSDGTGGSNSPLHF.

The chain joins TRBV7-9 to TRBJ1-1; TRBD1 might be the D (5 bases). Looked up from germline, CDR1 is SEHNR and CDR2 is FQNEAQ (reference sequence). V dropped 3 bases and J dropped 5 bases, with 13 bases sitting between them. The CDR3 has 14 amino acids. DNA for the CDR3: TGTGCCAGCAGCTTGAAGGGTAAGGGGACTGAAGCTTTCTTT. Translation: CASSLKGKGTEAFF.

This clone was counted between two and nine times. V is TRBV18 and J is TRBJ2-1; D is uncertain. CDR1 is KGHSH and CDR2 is LQKENI in the germline V gene. Trimming removed 3 bases from V and 6 bases from J, with 3 bases in between. The CDR3 runs to 11 residues. CDR3 bases: TGTGCCAGCTCACCCTCCAATGAGCAGTTCTTC. Protein: CASSPSNEQFF.

V usage is TRBV27 and J usage is TRBJ1-2; tentatively, D is TRBD1 (6 bases). This CDR3 contains 14 residues. V was cut by 3 bases and J by 7 bases, with 15 bases left in between. Germline CDR1 reads MNHEY; CDR2 reads SMNVEV (reference sequence). The CDR3 is CASSLVQGVGGYTF. In nucleotides, the CDR3 is TGTGCCAGCAGTTTGGTACAGGGAGTTGGTGGCTACACCTTC.

The J gene is TRBJ2-7, the V gene TRBV5-1; D is perhaps TRBD1 (6 bases). Germline loops: CDR1 SGHRS, CDR2 YFSETQ. V shed 4 bases and J shed 2 bases, with 16 bases lying between them. The length of the CDR3 is 15 residues. This CDR3 reads CASSPQGQLTYEQYF. DNA for the CDR3: TGCGCCAGCAGCCCACAGGGTCAACTAACCTACGAGCAGTACTTC.

The chain combines TRBV5-4 with TRBJ1-1, with TRBD1 identical over 7 bases. From germline, CDR1 is SGHNT and CDR2 YYREEE (reference sequence). The CDR3 contains 16 residues. Trimming cost V 4 bases and J 6 bases; bases outside gene matches: 15. This CDR3 is CASSLHGQGDWAEAFF. Written as DNA, the CDR3 is TGTGCCAGCAGCCTACACGGGCAGGGGGATTGGGCTGAAGCTTTCTTT.